This TCR beta chain was sequenced during a study of blood T cell repertoires in COVID-19 (dated by TCRdb to about 2020). At the level of the whole study: Samples covering the acute and convalescent phases of COVID-19 were provided by collaborators in the United States, Italy and Spain. The repertoires were made available in a free public database intended to serve as a resource for research on the immune response to SARS-CoV-2. Where available, HLA class I and class II types were obtained from metadata supplied by the sample provider rather than from assay-based typing. The prospective study material was composed of cDNA or gDNA derived from T cells, B-cell-depleted T cells, or PBMCs. The sample metadata nearly always contained a de-identified subject ID, COVID-19 status, age in years and sex. Samples came from the ongoing ImmuneRACE study (first 160 participants) plus 1,254 subjects from 6 global collaborators. The dataset comprised deeply sampled blood TCRbeta repertoires from subjects exposed to, actively infected with, or recovered from COVID-19.

V loses 3 bases of germline sequence and J loses 2 bases, and the interval between the two ends is 10 bases. The CDR3 sequence holds 15 residues, the cysteine and phenylalanine included. The DNA shown is the 45-base CDR3, in frame from base 1. Via the germline V gene (reference sequence), CDR1 is SEHNR and CDR2 FQNEAQ. Points on this clone: Its target antigen remains unknown. Base-call qualities are not available, and no considerably larger clone is one nucleotide away.

Whole blood was collected in K2EDTA tubes by collaborating institutions according to the institutions' own protocols. For TCRbeta analysis, collaborators shipped samples in one of three forms: frozen whole blood, isolated PBMCs, or DNA extracted from either of those sample types. The full study reports these points: How much clinical and demographic metadata was included differed by source and by participant, and the metadata was provided uncurated.

The immunoSEQ Assay, a bias-controlled multiplex PCR, was used to amplify TCRbeta CDR3 regions from genomic DNA. On the study's bioinformatics: The number of nucleated cells in each sample was estimated from the amplification of reference gene primers within the assay. Sequence reads were collapsed and filtered to measure the absolute abundance of every unique TCRbeta CDR3 rearrangement. For each sample, productive Simpson clonality was calculated by taking the square root of Simpson's diversity index across productive rearrangements. The clones in this table, taken by TCRdb from immuneACCESS, are in-frame only. Not every clone is retained; where verified, under half of the shortfall comes from an unresolved V gene, and the cause of the rest is unknown. V and J calls plus clone size are reproduced from that table; the DNA served to infer D and trimming. Counted in this sample were about 380,000 clones; more than 75% of them appeared once. 0.85% to 1.3% of the sample belongs to the ten largest clones.

This clonotype originated in a human donor with acute or convalescent COVID-19. The donor label of this sample is uncertain. The rearrangement combines TRBV7-9 with TRBJ1-4, with no confident D gene call. Sequenced: peripheral blood. The DNA sequence is as follows: TGTGCCAGCAGCTTCGAGGCAGCCACTAATGAAAAACTGTTTTTT. It is translated as CASSFEAATNEKLFF. This CDR3, with the reference TRBV7-9 and TRBJ1-4 proteins standing in past its ends, gives the full variable domain DTGVSQNPRHKITKRGQNVTFRCDPISEHNRLYWYRQTLGQGPEFLTYFQNEAQLEKSRLLSDRFSAERPKGSFSTLEIQRTEQGDSAMYLCASSFEAATNEKLFFGSGTQLSVL.